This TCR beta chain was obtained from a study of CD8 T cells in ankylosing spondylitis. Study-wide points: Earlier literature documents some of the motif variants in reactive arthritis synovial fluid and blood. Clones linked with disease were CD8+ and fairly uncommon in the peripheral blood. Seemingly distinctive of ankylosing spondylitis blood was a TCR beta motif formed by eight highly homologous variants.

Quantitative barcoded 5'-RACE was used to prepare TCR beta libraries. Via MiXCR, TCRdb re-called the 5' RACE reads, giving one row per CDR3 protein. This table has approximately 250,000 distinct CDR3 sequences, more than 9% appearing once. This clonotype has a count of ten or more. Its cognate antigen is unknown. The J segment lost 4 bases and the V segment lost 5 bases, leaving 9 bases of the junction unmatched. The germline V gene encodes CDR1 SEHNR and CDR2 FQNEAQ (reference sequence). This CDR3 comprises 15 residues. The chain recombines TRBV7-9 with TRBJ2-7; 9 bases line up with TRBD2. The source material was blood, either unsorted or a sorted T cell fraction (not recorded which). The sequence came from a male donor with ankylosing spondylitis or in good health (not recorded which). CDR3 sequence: CASSASGGRWYEQYF. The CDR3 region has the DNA TGTGCCAGCAGCGCCAGCGGGGGGCGATGGTACGAGCAGTACTTC.